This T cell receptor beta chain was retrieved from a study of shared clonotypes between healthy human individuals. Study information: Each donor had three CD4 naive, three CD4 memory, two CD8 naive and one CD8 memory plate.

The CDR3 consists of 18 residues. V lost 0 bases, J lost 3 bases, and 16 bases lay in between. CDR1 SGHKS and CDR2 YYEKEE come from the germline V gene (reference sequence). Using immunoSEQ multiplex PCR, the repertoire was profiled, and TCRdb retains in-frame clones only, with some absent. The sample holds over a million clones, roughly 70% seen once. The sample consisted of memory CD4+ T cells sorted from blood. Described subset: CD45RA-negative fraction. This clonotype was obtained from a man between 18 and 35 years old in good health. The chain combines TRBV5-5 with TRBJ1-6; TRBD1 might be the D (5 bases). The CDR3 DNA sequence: TGTGCCAGCAGCTTGGCCCTCGGGACGGCATACTATAATTCACCCCTCCACTTT. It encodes CASSLALGTAYYNSPLHF.